This TCR beta chain was sequenced for a study of identical twins. TCRdb reprocessed the 5' RACE reads via MiXCR and lists one record per CDR3 protein. This table holds roughly 770,000 distinct CDR3 sequences, approximately 18% found once. This clonotype was counted a few times. The V gene's germline CDR1 is SQVTM and CDR2 ANQGSEA. Trimming took 6 bases from V and 0 from J, leaving 12 bases between them. This CDR3 comprises 14 residues. The same sample was also studied in work on T cells expressing NK-cell markers.

The sequenced sample was PBMCs. The genes are TRBV29-1 and TRBJ2-1; tentative D call: TRBD2 (7 bases). This clonotype originated in a young woman in good health. The CDR3 protein is CSVARGGSYNEQFF. In nucleotides, the CDR3 is TGCAGCGTGGCGAGGGGGGGCTCCTACAATGAGCAGTTCTTC.